The 11 T cell receptor beta chains in this list originate from one sample, sequenced in a study of shared clonotypes between healthy human individuals. Using immunoSEQ multiplex PCR, the repertoire was profiled, and TCRdb retains in-frame clones only, with some absent. Among about 1.5 million clones listed, 95% to 99% were seen once. Input material: naive CD4+ T cells sorted from blood. Subset defined: CD45RA+ positively selected. Receptors were obtained from a man aged 30 to 45 in good health.

This rearrangement joins TRBV6-5 to TRBJ1-1; TRBD1 agrees at 7 bases. The CDR3 runs to 13 residues. J gave up 4 bases and V 6 bases, and 5 bases lay outside the gene matches. Germline lookup yields CDR1 MNHEY and CDR2 SVGAGI. The CDR3 nucleotides are TGTGCCAGCAGACGTACAGGGGTCACTGAAGCTTTCTTT. This sequence encodes CASRRTGVTEAFF.

CDR3 coding DNA: TGTGCCAGTAGTATTGACAGCGACACAGATACGCAGTATTTT. It specifies CASSIDSDTDTQYF. This chain connects TRBV19 to TRBJ2-3; D may be TRBD1 (5 bases). The germline CDR1 and CDR2 sequences are LNHDA and SQIVND (reference sequence). V was shortened by 3 bases and J by 2 bases, with 9 bases between the two germline ends. The CDR3 runs to 14 residues.

CDR3 sequence (DNA): TGTGCCAGCAGTTCACCGGGACCTATACTTTATAATGAGCAGTTCTTC. Its translation is CASSSPGPILYNEQFF. The chain is built from TRBV6-5 and TRBJ2-1; perhaps D is TRBD1 or TRBD2 (5 bases each). V dropped 4 bases and J dropped 7 bases, with 20 bases sitting between them. In germline, CDR1 is MNHEY, CDR2 SVGAGI. The CDR3 runs to 16 residues.

As concerns this clone: This CDR3 is also generated by other DNA sequences in the sample. V usage is TRBV20-1 and J usage is TRBJ1-1, with D possibly matching TRBD1 (5 bases). Germline-derived CDR1 and CDR2 are DFQATT and SNEGSKA (reference sequence). The CDR3 consists of 11 residues. V lost 5 bases to trimming and J lost 8 bases, with 12 bases between them. The CDR3 bases are TGCAGTGCTGGGGGACGGACGGAAGCTTTCTTT. Translating it yields CSAGGRTEAFF.

This chain connects TRBV19 to TRBJ2-7; D call uncertain. Per the germline V gene, CDR1 is LNHDA and CDR2 is SQIVND (reference sequence). Deletions cut 6 bases from V and 4 bases from J, with 13 bases between. There are 13 residues in the CDR3. CDR3 sequence: CASSTELNYEQYF. The CDR3 bases are TGTGCCAGTAGCACAGAGCTCAATTACGAGCAGTACTTC. The full variable domain, its missing parts supplied by reference TRBV19 and TRBJ2-7, is DGGITQSPKYLFRKEGQNVTLSCEQNLNHDAMYWYRQDPGQGLRLIYYSQIVNDFQKGDIAEGYSVSREKKESFPLTVTSAQKNPTAFYLCASSTELNYEQYFGPGTRLTVT.

This sequence joins TRBV7-6 and TRBJ2-1; 7 bases align to TRBD2. The V gene's germline CDR1 is SGHVS and CDR2 FNYEAQ. CDR3 size: 16 residues. The trim removed 1 base at V and 9 bases at J, leaving 12 bases unmatched. Written as DNA, the CDR3 is TGTGCCAGCAGCTTAGGTGGAGCGGGATTGTGGGCTGAGCAGTTCTTC. Translated: CASSLGGAGLWAEQFF.

The chain joins TRBV5-1 to TRBJ2-3; the D is unclear. Germline V CDR1 and CDR2: SGHRS, YFSETQ. Trimming shortened V by 0 bases and J by 6 bases, and 11 bases separated the two germline ends. The CDR3 covers 14 residues. The CDR3 coding sequence is TGCGCCAGCAGCTTGGAACTAACGATGGATACGCAGTATTTT. It is translated as CASSLELTMDTQYF.

The J gene is TRBJ1-3, the V gene TRBV28; tentatively, D is TRBD1 (5 bases). V gave up 6 bases and J gave up 0 bases, with 15 bases separating them. CDR1 and CDR2 (germline): MDHEN, SYDVKM. The CDR3 is made up of 16 amino acids. The CDR3 spells CASSPRQRYSGNTIYF. The CDR3 DNA follows: TGTGCCAGCAGCCCTCGACAGCGATACTCTGGAAACACCATATATTTT.

This rearrangement joins TRBV5-4 to TRBJ2-1; 8 positions match TRBD2. The CDR3 is made up of 15 amino acids. The V and J ends lost 2 bases and 7 bases, in that order; junction bases with no gene match: 8. From germline, CDR1 is SGHNT and CDR2 YYREEE (reference sequence). CDR3 protein: CASSLPGTRGNEQFF. CDR3 DNA sequence: TGTGCCAGCAGCTTACCCGGGACTAGGGGTAATGAGCAGTTCTTC. Filled out from reference TRBV5-4 and TRBJ2-1, the complete variable domain reads ETGVTQSPTHLIKTRGQQVTLRCSSQSGHNTVSWYQQALGQGPQFIFQYYREEENGRGNFPPRFSGLQFPNYSSELNVNALELDDSALYLCASSLPGTRGNEQFFGPGTRLTVL.

As for this clone: The same CDR3 arises from other DNA sequences in this sample as well. The rearrangement uses TRBV18 and TRBJ2-3; D is unclear. Per germline, CDR1 KGHSH and CDR2 LQKENI. This CDR3 is built from 13 residues. The V and J ends lost 6 bases and 2 bases respectively, with 9 bases between them. CDR3 in DNA: TGTGCCAGCTCTCCCCTTTCCACAGATACGCAGTATTTT. Its protein is CASSPLSTDTQYF.

The rearrangement joins TRBV6-5 to TRBJ1-1; D is uncertain. The CDR3 length is 14 residues. V shed 4 bases and J shed 7 bases, with 16 bases lying between them. The germline CDR1 and CDR2 sequences are MNHEY and SVGAGI. CDR3 loop: CASSFRPSIGEAFF. DNA for the CDR3: TGTGCCAGCAGTTTTCGACCGAGCATCGGTGAAGCTTTCTTT.